A single sample gave rise to the 5 T cell receptor beta chains below, sequenced in a study of shared clonotypes between healthy human individuals. Sequencing was performed with immunoSEQ multiplex PCR; in TCRdb, only in-frame clones are kept and a portion is missing. The sample contains 2.3 million or so clones, just over 90% of which appear only once. Sequenced material: naive CD4+ T cells from PBMCs. The subset here: CD45RA+ positively selected. The receptor set was obtained from a man younger than 35 in good health. Some clones in this sample may be carry-over from other donors' samples.

The J gene is TRBJ2-1, the V gene TRBV7-3; D call uncertain. V shed 3 bases and J shed 0 bases, with 6 bases lying between them. CDR3 size: 14 residues. The germline CDR1 and CDR2 sequences are SGHTA and FQGTGA. The CDR3 bases are TGTGCCAGCAGCTTTGCCAGCTCCTACAATGAGCAGTTCTTC. Its protein product is CASSFASSYNEQFF. Full variable domain (outside the CDR3, taken from reference TRBV7-3 and TRBJ2-1): GAGVSQTPSNKVTEKGKYVELRCDPISGHTALYWYRQSLGQGPEFLIYFQGTGAADDSGLPNDRFFAVRPEGSVSTLKIQRTERGDSAVYLCASSFASSYNEQFFGPGTRLTVL.

The rearrangement joins TRBV28 to TRBJ2-7; 7 nucleotides agree with TRBD1. This CDR3 contains 13 residues. Germline V gene sequence: CDR1 MDHEN, CDR2 SYDVKM. The junction had 3 bases not matched to a gene; V was cut back by 6 bases and J by 1 base. CDR3 amino acids: CASRSTGSYEQYF. Here the CDR3 DNA reads TGTGCCAGCAGGTCGACAGGGTCCTACGAGCAGTACTTC.

V usage is TRBV10-3 and J usage is TRBJ2-3; TRBD1 matches 9 bases. V was pared by 4 bases and J by 0 bases, with 14 bases of the junction left unmatched. The CDR3 extends over 19 amino acids. In germline, CDR1 is ENHRY, CDR2 SYGVKD. CDR3 in DNA: TGTGCCATCAGTGTTTATTCCGGGACAGGGACCACTAGCACAGATACGCAGTATTTT. It is translated as CAISVYSGTGTTSTDTQYF.

This clone has a single count. This chain joins TRBV28 and TRBJ1-1, with TRBD1 matching 7 bases. V shed 5 bases, J shed 7 bases, and the junction held 7 bases outside the gene matches. Germline CDR1 and CDR2: MDHEN and SYDVKM. This CDR3 is 13 amino acids long. The CDR3 region is CASSVPNRGEAFF. DNA of the CDR3: TGTGCCAGCAGTGTACCCAACAGGGGTGAAGCTTTCTTT.

J is TRBJ1-1 and V is TRBV18; tentative D call: TRBD1 (5 bases). The CDR3 contains 14 residues. Per the germline V gene, CDR1 is KGHSH and CDR2 is LQKENI. Trimming took 2 bases from V and 6 from J, leaving 13 bases between them. The CDR3 region has the DNA TGTGCCAGCTCACCAAGGGGTTGGGGGTCTGAAGCTTTCTTT. Its protein is CASSPRGWGSEAFF.